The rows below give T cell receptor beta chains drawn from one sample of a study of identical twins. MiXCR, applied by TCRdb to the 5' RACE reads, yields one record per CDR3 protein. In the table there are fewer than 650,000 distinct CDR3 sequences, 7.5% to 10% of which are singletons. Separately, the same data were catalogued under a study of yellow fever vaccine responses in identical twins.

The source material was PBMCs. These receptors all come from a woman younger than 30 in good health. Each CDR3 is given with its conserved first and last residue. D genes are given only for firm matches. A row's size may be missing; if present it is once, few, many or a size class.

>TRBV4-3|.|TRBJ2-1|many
CASSQEPPGQSYNEQFF
TGCGCCAGCAGCCAAGAACCCCCAGGACAGTCATACAATGAGCAGTTCTTC
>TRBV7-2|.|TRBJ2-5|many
CASSTHLSTQYF
TGTGCCAGCAGCACACATCTTTCAACCCAGTACTTC
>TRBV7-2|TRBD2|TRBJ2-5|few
CASSLVRLAAGGTQYF
TGTGCCAGCAGCTTAGTTCGACTAGCGGCCGGAGGGACCCAGTACTTC
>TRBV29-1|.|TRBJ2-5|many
CSVRVTGETQYF
TGCAGCGTGAGGGTCACGGGGGAGACCCAGTACTTC
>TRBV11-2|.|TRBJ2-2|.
CASSLKGRGIANTGELFF
TGTGCCAGCAGCTTAAAGGGCCGCGGTATCGCGAACACCGGGGAGCTGTTTTTT
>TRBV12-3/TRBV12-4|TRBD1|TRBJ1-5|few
CASGTGGTSNQPQHF
TGTGCCAGCGGAACAGGGGGTACCAGCAATCAGCCCCAGCATTTT
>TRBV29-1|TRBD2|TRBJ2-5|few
CSGLAGVGETQYF
TGCAGCGGACTAGCGGGAGTAGGGGAGACCCAGTACTTC
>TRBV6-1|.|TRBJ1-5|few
CASNPGTAYSNQPQHF
TGTGCCAGCAACCCCGGGACGGCCTATAGCAATCAGCCCCAGCATTTT
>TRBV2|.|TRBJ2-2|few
CATGPENTGELFF
TGTGCCACAGGGCCTGAGAACACCGGGGAGCTGTTTTTT
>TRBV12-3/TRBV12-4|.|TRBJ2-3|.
CASSQLLWADTQYF
TGTGCCAGCAGCCAACTTCTATGGGCAGATACGCAGTATTTT
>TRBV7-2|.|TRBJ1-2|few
CASSPDSLNYGYTF
TGTGCCAGCAGCCCGGACAGCCTTAACTATGGCTACACCTTC
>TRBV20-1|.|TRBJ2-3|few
CSARPPPDTQYF
TGCAGTGCTCGACCCCCGCCAGATACGCAGTATTTT
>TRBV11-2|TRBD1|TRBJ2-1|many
CASSRRKPGQGPYNEQFF
TGTGCCAGCAGCCGACGGAAGCCGGGACAGGGACCCTACAATGAGCAGTTCTTC
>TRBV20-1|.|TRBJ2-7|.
CSATPDVSYEQYF
TGCAGTGCTACGCCTGACGTATCCTACGAGCAGTACTTC
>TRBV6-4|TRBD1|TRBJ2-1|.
CASSEFGTGGNEQFF
TGTGCCAGCAGTGAGTTTGGGACAGGGGGCAATGAGCAGTTCTTC
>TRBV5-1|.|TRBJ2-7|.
CASSLADRSLSYEQYF
TGCGCCAGCAGCTTGGCCGACAGGTCTCTTTCCTACGAGCAGTACTTC
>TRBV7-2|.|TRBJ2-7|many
CASSLARNEQYF
TGTGCCAGCAGCTTAGCCAGAAACGAGCAGTACTTC
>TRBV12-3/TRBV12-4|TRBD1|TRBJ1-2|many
CASGGGYYGYTF
TGTGCCAGCGGAGGGGGCTACTATGGCTACACCTTC
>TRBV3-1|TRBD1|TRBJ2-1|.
CASSQVAGQGSNEQFF
TGTGCCAGCAGCCAAGTCGCGGGACAGGGGTCGAATGAGCAGTTCTTC
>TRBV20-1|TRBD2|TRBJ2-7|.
CCARSYSGGSIYYEQYF
TGCTGTGCTAGATCTTATAGCGGGGGTTCTATTTATTACGAGCAGTACTTC
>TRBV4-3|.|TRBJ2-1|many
CASSQDSPF
TGCGCCAGCAGCCAAGATTCCCCATTC
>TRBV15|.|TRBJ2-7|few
CATRLRDTKEGEQYF
TGTGCCACCAGACTCCGGGACACCAAGGAGGGGGAGCAGTACTTC
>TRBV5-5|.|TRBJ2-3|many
CASSQWTARTDTQYF
TGTGCCAGCAGCCAATGGACAGCTAGAACAGATACGCAGTATTTT
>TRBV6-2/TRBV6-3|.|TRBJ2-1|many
CASSYSGYEPYNEQFF
TGTGCCAGCAGTTACTCTGGCTATGAACCCTACAATGAGCAGTTCTTC
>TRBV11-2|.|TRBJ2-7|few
CASSFRSGASAGLYEQYF
TGTGCCAGCAGCTTTCGTTCTGGAGCTTCGGCGGGTTTATACGAGCAGTACTTC
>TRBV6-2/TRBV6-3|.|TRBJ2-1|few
CASSRSQLLSIDNEQFF
TGTGCCAGCAGTCGGTCTCAACTACTCTCCATAGATAATGAGCAGTTCTTC
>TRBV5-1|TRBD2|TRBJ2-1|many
CASGGAGGAGVDEQFF
TGCGCCAGCGGAGGAGCGGGAGGGGCGGGGGTTGATGAGCAGTTCTTC
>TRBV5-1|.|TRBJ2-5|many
CASSLGALGETQYF
TGCGCCAGCAGCTTGGGGGCCCTCGGAGAGACCCAGTACTTC
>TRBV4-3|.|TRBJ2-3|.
CASSQDLLPDTQYF
TGCGCCAGCAGCCAAGATCTCCTACCCGATACGCAGTATTTT
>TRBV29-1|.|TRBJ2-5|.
CSVFGTTVLQETQYF
TGCAGCGTTTTTGGGACGACAGTCCTTCAAGAGACCCAGTACTTC
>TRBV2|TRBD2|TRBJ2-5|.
CASSASGGRETQYF
TGTGCCAGCAGTGCTAGCGGGGGAAGGGAGACCCAGTACTTC
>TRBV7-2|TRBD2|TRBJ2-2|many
CASSLLAGGPNTGELFF
TGTGCCAGCAGCTTACTAGCGGGAGGCCCTAACACCGGGGAGCTGTTTTTT
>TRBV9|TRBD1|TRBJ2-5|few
CASSITGTGGVRETQYF
TGTGCCAGCAGCATAACCGGGACAGGGGGCGTTCGGGAGACCCAGTACTTC
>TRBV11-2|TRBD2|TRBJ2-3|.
CASSLIFSGGGDTQYF
TGTGCCAGCAGCCTCATTTTTAGCGGGGGGGGAGATACGCAGTATTTT
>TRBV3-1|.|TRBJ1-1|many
CASSKGGQNTMNTEAFF
TGTGCCAGCAGCAAAGGTGGCCAGAACACCATGAACACTGAAGCTTTCTTT
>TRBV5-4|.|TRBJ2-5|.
CASSLDPGVETQYF
TGTGCCAGCAGCTTGGATCCAGGGGTTGAGACCCAGTACTTC
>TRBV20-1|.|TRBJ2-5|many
CSARGAGETQYF
TGCAGTGCGAGGGGAGCGGGAGAGACCCAGTACTTC
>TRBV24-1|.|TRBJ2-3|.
CATSRGESTDTQYF
TGTGCCACGTCTCGCGGGGAGAGCACAGATACGCAGTATTTT
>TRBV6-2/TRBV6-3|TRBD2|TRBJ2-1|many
CASRPTSGSSYNEQFF
TGTGCCAGCAGGCCGACTAGCGGGAGCTCCTACAATGAGCAGTTCTTC
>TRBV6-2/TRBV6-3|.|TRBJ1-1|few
CASSPHRRGGTEAFF
TGTGCCAGCAGTCCCCATAGGAGGGGAGGCACTGAAGCTTTCTTT
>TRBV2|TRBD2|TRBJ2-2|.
CASGRGRTGELFF
TGTGCCAGCGGGAGGGGTCGGACCGGGGAGCTGTTTTTT
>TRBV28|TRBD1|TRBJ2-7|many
CASSSRIPGQAFLSSYEQYF
TGTGCCAGCAGTTCGAGGATCCCGGGACAGGCATTTTTAAGCTCCTACGAGCAGTACTTC
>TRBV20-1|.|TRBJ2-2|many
CSARAAAGELFF
TGCAGTGCTAGAGCTGCGGCCGGGGAGCTGTTTTTT
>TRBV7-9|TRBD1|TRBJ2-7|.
CASSNRGDADEQYF
TGTGCCAGCAGCAACAGGGGTGACGCTGACGAGCAGTACTTC
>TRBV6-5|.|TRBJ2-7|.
CASRGTALYEQYF
TGTGCCAGCAGGGGTACTGCGCTCTACGAGCAGTACTTC
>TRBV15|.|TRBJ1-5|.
CATSVKTSQPQHF
TGTGCCACTTCAGTGAAAACCTCTCAGCCCCAGCATTTT
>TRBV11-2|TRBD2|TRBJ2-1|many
CASSLVSSGYNEQFF
TGTGCCAGCAGCTTAGTGTCTAGCGGCTACAATGAGCAGTTCTTC
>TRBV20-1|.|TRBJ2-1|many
CSARDLGYEQFF
TGCAGTGCTAGAGATCTGGGTTATGAGCAGTTCTTC
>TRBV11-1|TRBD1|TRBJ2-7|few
CASSRQDRGNYEQYF
TGTGCCAGCAGTCGCCAGGACAGGGGGAATTACGAGCAGTACTTC
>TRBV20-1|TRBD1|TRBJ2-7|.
CSATRQGAYEQYF
TGCAGTGCTACCCGACAGGGGGCCTACGAGCAGTACTTC
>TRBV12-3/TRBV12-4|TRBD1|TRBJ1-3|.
CASSLTGQGNTIYF
TGTGCCAGCAGTTTAACGGGACAGGGAAACACCATATATTTT
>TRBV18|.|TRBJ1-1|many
CASSPPAGYTEAFF
TGTGCCAGCTCACCACCGGCAGGATATACTGAAGCTTTCTTT
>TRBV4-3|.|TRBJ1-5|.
CASSQDDGMNQPQHF
TGCGCCAGCAGCCAAGATGACGGGATGAATCAGCCCCAGCATTTT
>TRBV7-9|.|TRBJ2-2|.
CASSLKGVTGELFF
TGTGCCAGCAGCCTCAAGGGCGTTACCGGGGAGCTGTTTTTT
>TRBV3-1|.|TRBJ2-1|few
CASSHYSGYEQFF
TGTGCCAGCAGCCACTACTCCGGCTATGAGCAGTTCTTC
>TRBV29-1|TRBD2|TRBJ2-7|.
CSVEEGLAGGPYEQYF
TGCAGCGTTGAAGAGGGACTAGCGGGAGGGCCGTACGAGCAGTACTTC
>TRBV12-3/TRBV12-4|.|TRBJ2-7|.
CVSSLGYEQYF
TGTGTCAGCAGTTTAGGGTACGAGCAGTACTTC
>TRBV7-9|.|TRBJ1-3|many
CASSYSGNTIYF
TGTGCCAGCAGCTACAGTGGAAACACCATATATTTT
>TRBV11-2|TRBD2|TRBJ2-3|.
CASSLGRTSGHTDTQYF
TGTGCCAGCAGCTTAGGCCGGACTAGCGGACACACAGATACGCAGTATTTT